This record concerns one TCR beta chain sequence. Original data processing: Estimation of nucleated cell counts relied on the amplification of reference gene primers. Sequenced by immunoSEQ multiplex PCR; TCRdb stores in-frame clones only, minus some. That table supplies the V and J calls and clone size; D and trimming were determined from the DNA. Altogether some 60,000 clones are present, over 75% being singletons, with the ten largest covering 6.2%. The entry originates in a study of blood T cell repertoires in COVID-19. Study as a whole: Italy, Spain and the United States were the sources of the convalescent and acute COVID-19 samples.

Germline CDR1 reads SGHNT; CDR2 reads YENEEA. Trimming took off 1 base at V and 7 bases at J, with 16 bases between the two ends. The CDR3 has 15 residues. Sequencing was performed on peripheral blood. The source of this sequence is a middle-aged man with acute or convalescent COVID-19. The chain uses TRBV11-3 and TRBJ1-2; D unclear. CDR3 sequence reads: CASSLGSGEVGGYTF. The CDR3 DNA reads TGTGCCAGCAGCTTAGGGAGCGGGGAGGTCGGTGGCTACACCTTC.